Shown below are 23 T cell receptor beta chains from a single sample sequenced in a study of shared clonotypes between healthy human individuals. Profiled with immunoSEQ multiplex PCR; TCRdb holds only in-frame clones, not every one. The sample yields roughly 2.2 million clones, just over 90% seen once. The sample consisted of naive CD4+ T cells from PBMCs. Subset here: CD45RA+ positively selected. The receptors stem from a man aged 18 to 30 in good health. Some clones in this sample may be carry-over from other donors' samples.

The chain recombines TRBV25-1 with TRBJ1-5; D is uncertain. Looked up from germline, CDR1 is MGHDK and CDR2 is SYGVNS. V was cut by 9 bases and J by 6 bases, with 21 bases left in between. This CDR3 region has 15 residues. The CDR3 DNA sequence: TGTGCCAGTTCGGTCCGGGATTCGACGTTTCAGCCCCAGCATTTT. It is translated as CASSVRDSTFQPQHF.

This chain uses TRBV7-3 with TRBJ2-3; maybe TRBD2 (5 bases). Trimming removed 2 bases from V and 6 bases from J, with 12 bases in between. The CDR3 consists of 14 residues. Germline V gives CDR1 SGHTA, CDR2 FQGTGA. CDR3 coding DNA: TGTGCCAGCAGCTTAGCGGCGGGCGCTGATACGCAGTATTTT. Translated, it gives CASSLAAGADTQYF.

The chain's CDR3 is CASSTGGQGWTGELFF. CDR3 nucleotides: TGTGCCAGTAGCACGGGGGGACAGGGGTGGACCGGGGAGCTGTTTTTT. J is TRBJ2-2 and V is TRBV19; 10 bases align to TRBD1. Germline V gives CDR1 LNHDA, CDR2 SQIVND (reference sequence). J lost 5 bases, V lost 6 bases, and 9 bases had no gene match. The CDR3 is made up of 16 amino acids.

V and J are TRBV2 and TRBJ2-7; 8 positions match TRBD2. The CDR3 length is 15 residues. Trimming at V came to 8 bases and at J to 0 bases, leaving 9 bases not matched to a gene. Germline CDR1 is SNHLY and CDR2 is FYNNEI. The CDR3 loop is CASDKGSGTSYEQYF. The CDR3 nucleotides are TGTGCCAGCGATAAGGGTAGCGGGACCTCCTACGAGCAGTACTTC.

In its sample, this clone was seen once. At the DNA level, this CDR3 is encoded by other sequences in the same sample as well. V gene TRBV5-1 combines with J gene TRBJ2-5, with 7 bases fitting TRBD1. Trimming cost V 4 bases and J 5 bases; bases outside gene matches: 8. CDR1 SGHRS and CDR2 YFSETQ come from the germline V gene. The CDR3 covers 14 residues. For the CDR3, the DNA is TGCGCCAGCAGCCCGCCAGGGGGTCAGGAGACCCAGTACTTC. Its protein product is CASSPPGGQETQYF.

This chain joins TRBV5-6 and TRBJ2-7, with TRBD2 identical over 11 bases. This CDR3 region has 15 residues. The V gene end was trimmed by 4 bases and the J gene end by 3 bases; junction bases not matched to a gene: 6. From germline, CDR1 is SGHDT and CDR2 YYEEEE. The CDR3 DNA reads as TGTGCCAGCAGCACGTTAGCGGGAGGGGGCTACGAGCAGTACTTC. It codes for CASSTLAGGGYEQYF.

Comment on this clone: Other DNA sequences in this specimen translate into the identical CDR3. The rearrangement uses TRBV30 and TRBJ2-7; D gene ambiguous. The CDR3 consists of 11 residues. V was cut by 4 bases and J by 2 bases, with 6 bases left in between. CDR1 and CDR2 from the germline V gene are GTSNPN and SVGIG (reference sequence). Here the CDR3 DNA reads TGTGCCTGGAATAGGGCCTACGAGCAGTACTTC. Translating gives CAWNRAYEQYF.

The V call is TRBV7-9, the J call TRBJ2-6, with D maybe TRBD1 (6 bases). V was pared by 3 bases and J by 0 bases, with 15 bases between. This CDR3 is built from 18 residues. Germline CDR1 and CDR2: SEHNR and FQNEAQ (reference sequence). CDR3 sequence: CASSFRWDTSSGANVLTF. CDR3 sequence (DNA): TGTGCCAGCAGCTTTCGATGGGACACAAGCTCTGGGGCCAACGTCCTGACTTTC.

This chain links TRBV7-8 with TRBJ2-2; 8 bases line up with TRBD1. CDR1 is SGHVS and CDR2 is FQNEAQ in the germline V gene. V lost 8 bases and J lost 5; bases outside the gene matches: 7. The CDR3 spans 14 residues. CDR3 sequence: CASGRTGRTGELFF. In DNA, the CDR3 is TGTGCCAGCGGACGGACAGGGCGAACCGGGGAGCTGTTTTTT.

The V call is TRBV7-2, the J call TRBJ2-1, with D possibly matching TRBD2 (5 bases). The V end lost 0 bases, the J end lost 8 bases, and 8 bases lay between the germline ends. This CDR3 region has 13 residues. CDR1 and CDR2 (germline): SGHTA, FQGNSA. The CDR3: CASSLAQEDEQFF. CDR3 bases: TGTGCCAGCAGCTTAGCGCAGGAGGATGAGCAGTTCTTC.

The chain is built from TRBV5-1 and TRBJ2-5; D is possibly TRBD1 or TRBD2 (5 bases each). V gave up 5 bases and J gave up 5 bases, with 13 bases separating them. CDR3 length equals 13 residues. CDR1 and CDR2 from the germline V gene are SGHRS and YFSETQ. The CDR3 is CASRGPRVETQYF. CDR3 coding DNA: TGCGCCAGCAGGGGGCCGAGGGTTGAGACCCAGTACTTC. The entire variable domain, with the rest obtained from reference TRBV5-1 and TRBJ2-5, is as follows: KAGVTQTPRYLIKTRGQQVTLSCSPISGHRSVSWYQQTPGQGLQFLFEYFSETQRNKGNFPGRFSGRQFSNSRSEMNVSTLELGDSALYLCASRGPRVETQYFGPGTRLLVL.

The chain has TRBV19 and TRBJ1-5; D is ambiguous. The length of the CDR3 is 17 residues. Germline-derived CDR1 and CDR2 are LNHDA and SQIVND (reference sequence). V lost 3 bases and J 0 bases, leaving 15 bases between the germline ends. The CDR3 coding sequence is TGTGCCAGTAGTATTCATATCGCTGGGAATAGCAATCAGCCCCAGCATTTT. Amino acid sequence: CASSIHIAGNSNQPQHF.

This chain joins TRBV30 and TRBJ2-1; 9 nucleotides align to TRBD2. The CDR3 is 12 residues long. Trimming removed 3 bases from V and 10 bases from J; junction bases left unmatched: 4. The V gene's germline CDR1 is GTSNPN and CDR2 SVGIG (reference sequence). The CDR3 loop reads CAWRSLAGEQFF. The DNA for the CDR3 is TGTGCCTGGAGGAGTCTAGCGGGGGAGCAGTTCTTC.

The genes are TRBV19 and TRBJ1-5, with D uncertain. CDR3 length: 12 amino acids. Trimming pared 5 bases from V and 5 bases from J, leaving 7 bases between. Germline lookup yields CDR1 LNHDA and CDR2 SQIVND (reference sequence). For the CDR3, the DNA is TGTGCCAGTAGTCTAATTTATCAGCCCCAGCATTTT. Its protein product is CASSLIYQPQHF.

CDR3 DNA: TGCGCCAGCAGCTGGACAGGGGGCACAGACATTCAGTACTTC. Protein sequence: CASSWTGGTDIQYF. The J gene is TRBJ2-4, the V gene TRBV5-1, with 11 bases fitting TRBD1. The CDR3 spans 14 residues. Unmatched junction bases numbered 4, after V lost 3 bases and J lost 8 bases. CDR1 SGHRS and CDR2 YFSETQ come from the germline V gene.

This sequence joins TRBV21-1 and TRBJ1-5; the DNA was not used to check the table's D call, TRBD1. TRBV21-1 is described as a pseudogene. This CDR3 contains 18 residues. The CDR3 DNA sequence: TGTGCCAGCCCCCCCCCTGGGGCCACAGGGAAGGTCAATCAGCCCCAGCATTTT. Its translation: CASPPPGATGKVNQPQHF.

The chain is built from TRBV7-3 and TRBJ2-2; 14 nucleotides match TRBD2. Germline assignment: CDR1 SGHTA and CDR2 FQGTGA. V shed 4 bases, J shed 0 bases, and the junction held 1 base outside the gene matches. This CDR3 comprises 17 residues. This CDR3 is CASSSGLAGANTGELFF. In DNA form, the CDR3 reads TGTGCCAGCAGCTCGGGACTAGCGGGGGCGAACACCGGGGAGCTGTTTTTT.

The rearrangement uses TRBV11-3 and TRBJ2-1; D possibly corresponds to TRBD1 (5 bases). V shed 1 base and J shed 7 bases, with 11 bases lying between them. Germline CDR1 SGHNT, CDR2 YENEEA. The CDR3 loop spans 14 amino acids. DNA of the CDR3: TGTGCCAGCAGCTTAGGGGTACACAGGAATGAGCAGTTCTTC. It encodes CASSLGVHRNEQFF. The full variable domain, rest sourced from reference TRBV11-3 and TRBJ2-1, is EAGVVQSPRYKIIEKKQPVAFWCNPISGHNTLYWYLQNLGQGPELLIRYENEEAVDDSQLPKDRFSAERLKGVDSTLKIQPAELGDSAVYLCASSLGVHRNEQFFGPGTRLTVL.

The chain links TRBV28 to TRBJ1-4; no clear D gene. Germline V CDR1 and CDR2: MDHEN, SYDVKM. The CDR3 loop spans 21 amino acids. V was clipped by 2 bases and J by 0 bases, with 25 bases between them. CDR3 protein: CASSLKSAVGFQVATNEKLFF. In nucleotides, the CDR3 is TGTGCCAGCAGTTTAAAATCGGCCGTAGGTTTTCAAGTTGCAACTAATGAAAAACTGTTTTTT.

The rearrangement links TRBV5-8 to TRBJ2-6, with no clear D. V lost 2 bases and J lost 3, with 12 bases in between. The CDR3 covers 16 residues. From germline, CDR1 is SGHTS and CDR2 YDEGEE. The CDR3 protein is CASSLLLAYGANVLTF. The DNA for the CDR3 is TGTGCCAGCAGCTTACTCTTGGCTTATGGGGCCAACGTCCTGACTTTC.

V is TRBV7-9 and J is TRBJ2-4; TRBD1 is a possible D gene (5 bases). Germline V CDR1 and CDR2: SEHNR, FQNEAQ (reference sequence). The length of the CDR3 is 15 residues. V lost 4 bases, J lost 3 bases, and 13 bases lay in between. The CDR3 loop is CASSSLRAGKNIQYF. DNA of the CDR3: TGTGCCAGCAGCTCACTCAGGGCTGGCAAAAACATTCAGTACTTC.

The chain carries TRBV28 and TRBJ2-3; D uncertain. V was cut by 1 base and J by 7 bases, with 6 bases left in between. CDR1 and CDR2 from the germline V gene are MDHEN and SYDVKM. The CDR3 has 12 amino acids. CDR3 region: CASSLLLYTQYF. The CDR3 DNA is TGTGCCAGCAGTTTATTGCTATATACGCAGTATTTT.

In regard to this clone: This same CDR3 is encoded by further DNA sequences in the sample. The rearrangement links TRBV20-1 to TRBJ2-7; no firm D call. Germline lookup yields CDR1 DFQATT and CDR2 SNEGSKA (reference sequence). There are 10 residues in the CDR3. Trimming removed 1 base from V and 5 bases from J, with 3 bases in between. CDR3 in DNA: TGCAGTGCTAGAGTGGACGAGCAGTACTTC. Its protein is CSARVDEQYF.